What follows is one T cell receptor (beta chain) and its context. A TCRbeta library incorporating unique molecular identifiers was prepared. From the PCR reads, TCRdb called clonotypes with MiXCR, one entry per CDR3 protein. Among hundreds of thousands of distinct CDR3 sequences, about a sixth were seen once, and the ten largest hold roughly 3.3%. This entry is derived from a study of T-cell reconstitution after alpha-beta-depleted transplantation in children. With 4 bases removed from V and 4 bases from J, the gap between germline ends came to 4 bases. The CDR3 loop spans 11 amino acids. The J gene is TRBJ1-2, the V gene TRBV12-3 or TRBV12-4; D remains ambiguous. This receptor was taken from a human donor who donated a stem cell graft to a child with acute lymphoblastic leukemia. The source material was PBMCs from the stem cell graft donor, sampled from the stem cell graft. The CDR3, as DNA: TGTGCCAGCAGTTACACCTATGGCTACACCTTC. As protein: CASSYTYGYTF.